This T cell receptor (beta chain) stems from a study of T cells in Graves' hyperthyroidism and ophthalmopathy. Diagnoses rested on clinical symptoms, serum thyroxine and TRAb, thyroid ultrasound and orbital computed tomography. It was 10 ml of fresh peripheral blood that supplied the PBMCs. There are a few counts of this clonotype. Its antigen is unknown. Deletions cut 0 bases from V and 0 bases from J, with 6 bases between. The CDR3 has 16 residues. CDR1 and CDR2 (germline): SGHAT, FQNNGV. Amplification of TCR beta CDR3 regions used RNA as the template. HTBI primers were the set used in a first-round RT-PCR of the TCR CDR3. TCRdb analysed the multiplex PCR reads with MiXCR anew, one entry per CDR3 protein. Seen here are more than 550,000 distinct CDR3 sequences, approximately 15% observed once, and the top ten hold 15%. Notes on the study in general: Ophthalmopathy onset followed model prediction by a median about six months.

The TCR was taken from a man between 45 and 60 years old with Graves' hyperthyroidism. The sequencing input was blood. The V call is TRBV11-2, the J call TRBJ1-6; D call uncertain. CDR3 residues: CASSLEGSSYNSPLHF. CDR3 bases: TGTGCCAGCAGCTTAGAAGGGAGCTCCTATAATTCACCCCTCCACTTT.